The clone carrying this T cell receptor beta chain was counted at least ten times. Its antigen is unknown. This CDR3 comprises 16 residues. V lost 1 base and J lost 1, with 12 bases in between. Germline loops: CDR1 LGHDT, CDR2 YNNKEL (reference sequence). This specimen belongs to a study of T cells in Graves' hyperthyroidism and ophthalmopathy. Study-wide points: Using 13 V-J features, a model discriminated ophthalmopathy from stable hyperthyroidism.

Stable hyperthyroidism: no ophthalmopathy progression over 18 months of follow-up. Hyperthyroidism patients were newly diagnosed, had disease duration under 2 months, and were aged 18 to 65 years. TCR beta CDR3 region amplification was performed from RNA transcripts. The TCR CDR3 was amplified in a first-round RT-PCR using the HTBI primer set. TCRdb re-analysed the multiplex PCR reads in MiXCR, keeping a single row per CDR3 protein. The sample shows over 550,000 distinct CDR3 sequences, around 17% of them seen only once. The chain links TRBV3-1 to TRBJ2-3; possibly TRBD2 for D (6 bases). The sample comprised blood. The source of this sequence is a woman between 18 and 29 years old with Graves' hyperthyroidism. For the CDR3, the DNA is TGTGCCAGCAGCCAAGGTAAAGCTAGCGGCACAGATACGCAGTATTTT. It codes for CASSQGKASGTDTQYF.